These 20 T cell receptor beta chains came from one sample sequenced in a study of T cells in women clearing cervical HPV infection. Measured with immunoSEQ multiplex PCR; TCRdb has only the in-frame clones, and not every one. Its table records tens of thousands of clones. The sample was blood buffy coat. The receptors stem from a woman aged 18-70 years with a cervical HPV16 infection that either progressed to CIN3+ or cleared (not recorded which).

On this clone: The read finishes 3 residues shy of the CDR3 end, and the germline J gene is used to complete it. The chain has TRBV6-2 or TRBV6-3 and TRBJ2-3; D is possibly TRBD2 (6 bases). The CDR3 loop spans 14 amino acids. Germline CDR1 is MNHEY and CDR2 is SVGEGT. The sequenced CDR3 bases are TGTGCCAGCAGCCAACGGGTCGGGGGAGAGACG. This translates into CASSQRVGGET. The full CDR3 reads CASSQRVGGETQYF.

On this clone: The CDR3 end is not reached by the read, which stops 3 residues before it; the germline J gene fills it in. V gene TRBV29-1 combines with J gene TRBJ1-2, with D unclear. Trimming cost V 4 bases and J 0 bases, with 9 bases left between them. Germline-derived CDR1 and CDR2 are SQVTM and ANQGSEA. The CDR3 has 13 amino acids. CDR3: CSVVGPANYGYTF. Incomplete CDR3 DNA: TGCAGCGTTGTGGGCCCGGCTAACTATGGC.

Details on this clone: The sequence runs out 3 residues before the end of the CDR3; the remainder is reconstructed from the germline J gene. This chain connects TRBV14 to TRBJ2-2, with no clear D. Germline lookup yields CDR1 SGHDN and CDR2 FVKESK. The CDR3 extends over 13 amino acids. V lost 4 bases to trimming and J lost 4 bases, with 7 bases between them. CDR3 protein: CASSPSITGELFF. The part of the CDR3 DNA that was read is TGTGCCAGCAGCCCTAGTATCACCGGGGAG.

As regards this clone: The CDR3 goes on 3 residues after the read ends, and that part is filled in from the germline J gene. The chain links TRBV10-1 to TRBJ2-7, with a possible D match to TRBD1 (5 bases). This CDR3 is built from 14 residues. Trimming pared 6 bases from V and 2 bases from J, leaving 14 bases between. Per the germline V gene, CDR1 is WNHNN and CDR2 is SYGVQD (reference sequence). CDR3 in amino acids: CASSSVRQPYEQYF. CDR3 DNA, as far as it was read: TGCGCCAGCAGCTCAGTTAGACAGCCCTACGAG.

Details on this clone: The read is 3 residues too short to cover the CDR3 end, so that end is filled in from the germline J gene. V is TRBV2 and J is TRBJ2-7; D remains ambiguous. V lost 8 bases and J lost 4, with 12 bases in between. Germline CDR1 and CDR2: SNHLY and FYNNEI. The CDR3 sequence is 12 residues long. This CDR3 reads CASGSGSYEQYF. The CDR3 bases that were read are TGTGCCAGCGGATCGGGTTCTTACGAG.

Points on this clone: The CDR3 is cut off 3 residues early in the read; its end comes from the germline J gene. This sequence joins TRBV30 and TRBJ2-3, with D maybe TRBD1 (6 bases). This CDR3 comprises 15 residues. Germline V gives CDR1 GTSNPN, CDR2 SVGIG (reference sequence). Trimming pared 1 base from V and 1 base from J, leaving 12 bases between. CDR3 in amino acids: CAWSEGTGRTDTQYF. CDR3 DNA (partial): TGTGCCTGGAGTGAAGGTACAGGGCGCACAGATACG. The full variable domain, with the rest looked up from reference TRBV30 and TRBJ2-3, is SQTIHQWPATLVQPVGSPLSLECTVEGTSNPNLYWYRQAAGRGLQLLFYSVGIGQISSEVPQNLSASRPQDRQFILSSKKLLLSDSGFYLCAWSEGTGRTDTQYFGPGTRLTVL.

The part of the CDR3 DNA that was read is TGTGCCAGCAGTGAAGCGCTTCAGGGGGCCGGGGAGACC. Protein sequence: CASSEALQGAGET. In full, the CDR3 is CASSEALQGAGETQYF. The gene calls are TRBV2 and TRBJ2-5; TRBD1 matches at 8 bases. The read halts 3 residues ahead of the CDR3 end, with the missing end drawn from the germline J gene. V was pared by 0 bases and J by 5 bases, with 8 bases of the junction left unmatched. The CDR3 spans 16 residues. Germline values: CDR1 SNHLY, CDR2 FYNNEI.

A note on this clone: Read sequence stops 3 residues before the CDR3 end, and the germline J gene provides the missing end. The chain has TRBV18 and TRBJ2-1; perhaps TRBD2 as D (5 bases). CDR3 size: 15 residues. Trimming cost V 3 bases and J 7 bases, with 16 bases left between them. CDR1 KGHSH and CDR2 LQKENI come from the germline V gene. CDR3 DNA, as far as it was read: TGTGCCAGCTCACCCGGGTGGCCCTGGAGGAATGAG. It yields the protein CASSPGWPWRNE. The whole CDR3 sequence reads CASSPGWPWRNEQFF.

To note about this clone: The read stops 3 residues short of the end of the CDR3; the missing end is completed from the germline J gene. V is TRBV12-3 or TRBV12-4 and J is TRBJ1-3, with D unresolved. The CDR3 consists of 13 residues. The V end lost 6 bases, the J end lost 4 bases, and 10 bases lay between the germline ends. The sequenced CDR3 bases are TGTGCCAGCAGCGCTAGTTCGGGAAACACC. Protein: CASSASSGNT. In full, the CDR3 reads CASSASSGNTIYF.

To note about this clone: The read gets to within 3 residues of the CDR3 end, and the germline J gene fills in the rest. The rearrangement joins TRBV18 to TRBJ1-2, with 9 nucleotides matching TRBD1. Germline-derived CDR1 and CDR2 are KGHSH and LQKENI. CDR3 length: 16 residues. CDR3 sequence: CASSIPGQGSTDTYTF. CDR3 DNA (partial): TGTGCCAGCTCAATCCCGGGACAGGGTTCCACAGATACC.

Of note for this clone: The read gets to within 3 residues of the CDR3 end, and the germline J gene fills in the rest. J is TRBJ1-1 and V is TRBV4-1; TRBD1 agrees at 8 bases. V trimming: 4 bases; J trimming: 2 bases; junction bases outside the gene matches: 12. The germline gives CDR1 MGHRA, CDR2 YSYEKL. The CDR3 consists of 17 residues. The CDR3 bases that were read are TGCGCCAGCAGCCGACTTGGACAGGGAGGATTCAACACTGAA. Translated: CASSRLGQGGFNTE. The entire CDR3 protein reads CASSRLGQGGFNTEAFF.

Comment on this clone: The CDR3 end falls 3 residues outside the read, so it is completed with the germline J gene. The chain couples TRBV2 to TRBJ2-3; the D gene is possibly TRBD1 (6 bases). CDR3 size: 16 residues. Germline CDR1 is SNHLY and CDR2 is FYNNEI. Deletions cut 2 bases from V and 1 base from J, with 13 bases between. This CDR3 reads CASSESGGPGTDTQYF. The CDR3 bases that were read are TGTGCCAGCAGTGAAAGTGGGGGCCCTGGCACAGATACG.

Details on this clone: The CDR3 end lies 3 residues beyond the end of the read and is filled in from the germline J gene. The chain has TRBV20-1 and TRBJ2-1; the D gene is possibly TRBD2 (6 bases). Trimming removed 1 base at V and 4 bases at J, with 11 bases between. This CDR3 contains 14 residues. Germline loops: CDR1 DFQATT, CDR2 SNEGSKA (reference sequence). The sequenced CDR3 bases are TGCAGTGCTAGAGGAGGGGACTCATACAATGAG. Translation gives CSARGGDSYNE. The entire CDR3 is CSARGGDSYNEQFF.

This chain's CDR3 is CASSTLTGDTDTYTF. The CDR3 bases that were read are TGTGCCAGCTCAACATTGACAGGGGACACAGATACC. The chain couples TRBV18 to TRBJ1-2, with 8 bases identical to TRBD1. The read ends 3 residues shy of where the CDR3 ends; the end is completed using the germline J gene. The CDR3 totals 15 residues. The V gene's germline CDR1 is KGHSH and CDR2 LQKENI.

To note about this clone: A read error may account for a junction end that differs from germline. From the germline J gene comes the end of the CDR3, since the read stops 3 residues before it. Other DNA sequences in the same sample also yield this CDR3. The chain couples TRBV18 to TRBJ1-3; 8 bases are a match to TRBD1. The CDR3 extends over 16 amino acids. The germline gives CDR1 KGHSH, CDR2 LQKENI. The DNA read from the CDR3 is TGTGCCAGCTCAGACCCCGGGACAGGCTCTGGAAACACT. Amino acids: CASSDPGTGSGNT. The whole CDR3 region reads CASSDPGTGSGNTIYF.

As concerns this clone: Coverage ceases 3 residues before the CDR3 finishes, and the germline J gene fills in the end. The V gene is TRBV7-3, the J gene TRBJ1-4; TRBD1 aligns across 7 bases. Germline assignment: CDR1 SGHTA and CDR2 FQGTGA. The CDR3 sequence is 16 residues long. CDR3 DNA, as far as it was read: TGTGCCAGCAGCCCCCGCGGACAGGTCGGGAATTCACCA. Its protein product is CASSPRGQVGNSP. The whole CDR3 protein is CASSPRGQVGNSPLFF.

Of note for this clone: The read finishes 3 residues shy of the CDR3 end, and the germline J gene is used to complete it. This rearrangement joins TRBV7-6 to TRBJ1-2; 7 positions match TRBD1. CDR3 size: 13 residues. J was trimmed by 4 bases and V by 5 bases; bases with no gene match: 4. The germline V gene encodes CDR1 SGHVS and CDR2 FNYEAQ. This CDR3 is CASSPGTAYGYTF. The sequenced part of the CDR3 DNA is TGTGCCAGCAGCCCCGGGACAGCCTATGGC.

In regard to this clone: The CDR3 end is not reached by the read, which stops 3 residues before it; the germline J gene fills it in. The chain carries TRBV5-1 and TRBJ1-1, with D possibly being TRBD1 (6 bases). From germline, CDR1 is SGHRS and CDR2 YFSETQ. The CDR3 has 14 residues. Trimming took off 6 bases at V and 0 bases at J, with 12 bases between the two ends. Partial CDR3 DNA: TGCGCCAGCACCACAGGGTCGGTGAACACTGAA. It yields the protein CASTTGSVNTE. The CDR3 in full is CASTTGSVNTEAFF.

About this clone itself: Read coverage stops 3 residues before the CDR3 terminus; the germline J gene supplies the remainder. The genes are TRBV4-1 and TRBJ2-5; tentative D call: TRBD1 (6 bases). Trimming shortened V by 5 bases and J by 0 bases, and 13 bases separated the two germline ends. Germline CDR1 is MGHRA and CDR2 is YSYEKL. This CDR3 region has 15 residues. This CDR3 is CASSTRDTYQETQYF. Partial CDR3 DNA: TGCGCCAGCAGCACCAGGGACACCTACCAAGAGACC.

Comments on this clone: The read terminates 3 residues ahead of where the CDR3 ends, so the germline J gene completes it. This chain uses TRBV7-2 with TRBJ1-2; D is undetermined. The CDR3 totals 13 residues. Germline V gives CDR1 SGHTA, CDR2 FQGNSA. The sequenced part of the CDR3 DNA is TGTGCCAGCAGCCACCCTAGCACAGATACC. Encoded protein: CASSHPSTDT. The CDR3 as a whole reads CASSHPSTDTYTF.